This paragraph covers one TCR beta chain sequence. The antigen is undetermined. The CDR3 has 14 amino acids. V lost 5 bases to trimming and J lost 4 bases; unmatched junction nucleotides: 4. Germline assignment: CDR1 MNHEY and CDR2 SVGAGI. The record originates from a study of cytomegalovirus exposure and HLA in healthy donors. Study results and limitations: A later analysis linked a missense DCLRE1C variant to TCR beta V- and J-gene trimming. A later analysis reportedly found that, within productive TCRs, an Asian-associated ancestry cluster had fewer N-insertions than the mean observed across the roughly 730 donors. A list of 164 TCR beta chains associated with cytomegalovirus was given.

The donors, nominally healthy at sampling, likely had unrecorded immune exposures. The PCR made use of 60 Vbeta and 13 Jbeta primers. This table comes from immunoSEQ multiplex PCR, and its TCRdb copy is limited to in-frame clones, with some not included. The sample includes about 190,000 clones, 82% seen only once; the top ten take roughly 0.8%. The sample was PBMCs. The sequence came from a woman younger than 30 in good health and CMV-seronegative. This rearrangement joins TRBV6-5 to TRBJ1-3, with 8 bases matching TRBD1. The CDR3 region is CASSDDRGGNTIYF. In nucleotides, the CDR3 is TGTGCCAGCAGTGACGACAGGGGCGGAAACACCATATATTTT.